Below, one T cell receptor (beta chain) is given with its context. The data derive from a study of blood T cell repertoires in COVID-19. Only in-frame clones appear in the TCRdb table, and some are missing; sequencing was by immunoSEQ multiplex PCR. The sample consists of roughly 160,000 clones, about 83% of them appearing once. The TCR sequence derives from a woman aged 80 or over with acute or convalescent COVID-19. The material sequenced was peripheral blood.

CDR3 protein: CASSPQKTQQGAYGNTIYF. In DNA form, the CDR3 reads TGTGCCAGCAGCCCCCAGAAGACCCAACAGGGGGCTTACGGAAACACCATATATTTT. This chain links TRBV7-2 with TRBJ1-3; 9 bases map to TRBD1. The germline gives CDR1 SGHTA, CDR2 FQGNSA. V lost 5 bases to trimming and J lost 4 bases; unmatched junction nucleotides: 18. The CDR3 runs 19 residues.